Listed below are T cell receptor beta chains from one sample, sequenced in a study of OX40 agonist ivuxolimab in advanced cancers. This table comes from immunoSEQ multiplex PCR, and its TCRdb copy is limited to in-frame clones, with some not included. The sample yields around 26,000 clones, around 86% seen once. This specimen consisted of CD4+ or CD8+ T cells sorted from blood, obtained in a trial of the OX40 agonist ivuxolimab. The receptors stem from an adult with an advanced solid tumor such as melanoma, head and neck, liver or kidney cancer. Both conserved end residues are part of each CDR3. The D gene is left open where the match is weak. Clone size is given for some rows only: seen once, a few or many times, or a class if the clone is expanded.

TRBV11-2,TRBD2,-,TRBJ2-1,TGTGCCAGCAGCCTGCGGACTAGCGGAAGCTCCTACAATGAGCAGTTCTTC,CASSLRTSGSSYNEQFF
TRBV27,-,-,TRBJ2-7,TGTGCCAGCAGTTTAAAAGGGCGCGGTGTTGAGCAGTACTTC,CASSLKGRGVEQYF
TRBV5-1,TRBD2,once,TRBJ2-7,TGCGCCAGCAGCTTGGCGGCTAGCGGGAGTGTAAGGTCCTACGAGCAGTACTTC,CASSLAASGSVRSYEQYF
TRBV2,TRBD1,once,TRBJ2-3,TGTGCCAGCAGTCCAGGGGGCGCCTCAGATACGCAGTATTTT,CASSPGGASDTQYF
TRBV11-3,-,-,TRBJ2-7,TGTGCCAGCAGCTTAGGGTCGGGGACTTACGAGCAGTACTTC,CASSLGSGTYEQYF
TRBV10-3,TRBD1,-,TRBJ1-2,TGTGCCATCAGTGATCCGACAGGGACTAGGTATGGCTACACCTTC,CAISDPTGTRYGYTF
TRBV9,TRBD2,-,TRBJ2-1,TGTGCCAGCAGCGTAGAACCGGGAGGGGAATACAATGAGCAGTTCTTC,CASSVEPGGEYNEQFF
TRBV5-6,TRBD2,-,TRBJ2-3,TGTGCCAGCAGCATGGGAGCGGGGACTAGCACAGATACGCAGTATTTT,CASSMGAGTSTDTQYF
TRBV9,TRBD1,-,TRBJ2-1,TGTGCCAGCAGCATAATGGACAGGGGGCACAGTGAGCAGTTCTTC,CASSIMDRGHSEQFF
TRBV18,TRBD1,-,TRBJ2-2,TGTGCCAGCTCACCGACAGGGGCACACACCGGGGAGCTGTTTTTT,CASSPTGAHTGELFF
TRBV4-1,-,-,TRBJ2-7,TGCGCCAGCAGCCAGCAGTCTGGGGCAGGATGGAATTCCGTCTACGAGCAGTACTTC,CASSQQSGAGWNSVYEQYF
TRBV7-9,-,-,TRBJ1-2,TGTGCCAGCAGCTTAGACTGGGGGCAAATGTATGGCTACACCTTC,CASSLDWGQMYGYTF
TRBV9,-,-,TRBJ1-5,TGTGCCAGCAGCCCTCTGGGGCTGGTTGGTCAGCCCCAGCATTTT,CASSPLGLVGQPQHF
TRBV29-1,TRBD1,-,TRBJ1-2,TGCAGCGTTGAAGATGGCAGGGGCAGGGGGTTTTATGGCTACACCTTC,CSVEDGRGRGFYGYTF
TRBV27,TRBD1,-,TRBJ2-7,TGTGCCAGCAGTCTGAGCGGACAGGGGACCGCCTACGAGCAGTACTTC,CASSLSGQGTAYEQYF
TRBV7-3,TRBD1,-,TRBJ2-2,TGTGCCAGCAGCTCGGGACAGGGCAGCACCGGGGAGCTGTTTTTT,CASSSGQGSTGELFF
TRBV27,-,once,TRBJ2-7,TGTGCCAGCAGCCCGACAACAGGGTCCTACGAGCAGTACTTC,CASSPTTGSYEQYF
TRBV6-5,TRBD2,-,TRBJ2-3,TGTGCCAGTTCTCTAGCGGCTTGGTCAGATACGCAGTATTTT,CASSLAAWSDTQYF
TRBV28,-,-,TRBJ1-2,TGTGCCAGCAGTTTATACCGGGACCTTAACTATGGCTACACCTTC,CASSLYRDLNYGYTF
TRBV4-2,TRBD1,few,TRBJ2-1,TGTGCCAGCAGCCAAGATCGACAGGGTGCACAAAATGAGCAGTTCTTC,CASSQDRQGAQNEQFF
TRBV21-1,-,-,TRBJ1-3,TGTGCCAGCAGCAGGCGTGGTGGGGTTCACACCATATATTTT,CASSRRGGVHTIYF
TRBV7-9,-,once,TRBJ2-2,TGTGCCAGCAGCTTAGTATACGGGGCTAACACCGGGGAGCTGTTTTTT,CASSLVYGANTGELFF
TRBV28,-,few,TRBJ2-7,TGTGCCAGCAGTGATACCTACGAGCAGTACTTC,CASSDTYEQYF
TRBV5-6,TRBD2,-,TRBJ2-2,TGTGCCAGCAGCTTGGATAGCGGGGGACGCACCGGGGAGCTGTTTTTT,CASSLDSGGRTGELFF
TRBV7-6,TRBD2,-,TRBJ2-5,TGTGCCAGCAGCACGAGTTCCAGCGGGGAGTTTCAGGAGACCCAGTACTTC,CASSTSSSGEFQETQYF
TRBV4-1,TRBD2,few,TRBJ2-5,TGCGCCAGCAGCCAAGGGGAGGGTAACTACCAAGAGACCCAGTACTTC,CASSQGEGNYQETQYF
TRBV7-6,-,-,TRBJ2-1,TGTGCCAGCAGCTTAGAAAGGGGAAATGAGCAGTTCTTC,CASSLERGNEQFF
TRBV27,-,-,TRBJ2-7,TGTGCCAGCAGCTTAAGTGTCTCCTACGAGCAGTACTTC,CASSLSVSYEQYF
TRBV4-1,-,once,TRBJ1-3,TGCGCCAGCAGCCCTACAGGGTCCGTTAACACCATATATTTT,CASSPTGSVNTIYF
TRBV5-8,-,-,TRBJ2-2,TGTGCCAGCAGCTTGGACAAGGGGGAGCTGTTTTTT,CASSLDKGELFF
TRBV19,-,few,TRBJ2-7,TGTGCCAGTAGTATAGATTTGGGGACTTACGAGCAGTACTTC,CASSIDLGTYEQYF
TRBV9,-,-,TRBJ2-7,TGTGCCAGCAGCGTAGCGACAGAACCTACAAACGAGCAGTACTTC,CASSVATEPTNEQYF
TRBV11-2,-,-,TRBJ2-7,TGTGCCAGCAGCTTAGAGGCAGCTCCCATATACGAGCAGTACTTC,CASSLEAAPIYEQYF
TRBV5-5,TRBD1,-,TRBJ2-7,TGTGCCAGCAGCTGGGACAGGGGGGAAGAGCAGTACTTC,CASSWDRGEEQYF
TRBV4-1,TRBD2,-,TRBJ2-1,TGCGCCAGCAGCCACCCACTAGCGGGAGGAAGCAATGAGCAGTTCTTC,CASSHPLAGGSNEQFF
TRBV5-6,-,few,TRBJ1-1,TGTGCCAGCAGCTACAGGGTGAACACTGAAGCTTTCTTT,CASSYRVNTEAFF
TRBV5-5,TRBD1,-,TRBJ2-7,TGTGCCAGCGCTTGGGGACAGGGCAACTACGAGCAGTACTTC,CASAWGQGNYEQYF
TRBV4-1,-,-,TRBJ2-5,TGCGCCAGCAGCCAAGTAGCCAAACAAGAGACCCAGTACTTC,CASSQVAKQETQYF
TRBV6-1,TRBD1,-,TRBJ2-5,TGTGCCAGCAGCTGGACAGGGAAGCAAGAGACCCAGTACTTC,CASSWTGKQETQYF